Detailed here is one TCR beta chain. These data belong to a study of T-cell memory formation after mild COVID-19. Background on the study: Largely, TCR clusters stayed within a single donor.

From the 5' RACE reads, TCRdb called clonotypes with MiXCR, one entry per CDR3 protein. The data hold about 200,000 distinct CDR3 sequences, with 7.5% to 10% observed a single time. This CDR3 is built from 18 residues. Germline assignment: CDR1 DFQATT and CDR2 SNEGSKA (reference sequence). V lost 2 bases and J lost 1; bases outside the gene matches: 8. The sample comprised PBMCs or a T cell subset sorted from them (not recorded which). The receptor comes from a young man who had mild COVID-19 (a few samples of this study predate the infection). Cell type and time point are not known. The V call is TRBV20-1, the J call TRBJ2-3; 14 bases are a match to TRBD2. For the CDR3, the DNA is TGCAGTGCTAGACCGGGACTAGCGGGGGCCTCTGGCACAGATACGCAGTATTTT. Protein: CSARPGLAGASGTDTQYF.